A selection of T cell receptor beta chains follows, all from one sample in a study of human T cells and chemical hapten exposure. Each CDR3 protein gets one entry after TCRdb re-called the 5' RACE reads with MiXCR. The table records approximately 110,000 distinct CDR3 sequences, 19% of them present only once. The receptors shown here come from a human donor in good health. CDR3s include the opening cysteine and the closing phenylalanine or tryptophan. D genes are given only for firm matches. Clone size, where shown, is once, few, many, or a class for clones that have expanded.

V	J	D	size	CDR3	DNA
TRBV6-1	TRBJ1-6	NA	NA	CASSGSYNSPLHF	TGTGCCAGCTCGGGATCCTATAATTCACCCCTCCACTTT
TRBV6-2/TRBV6-3	TRBJ2-6	TRBD1	NA	CASRRQGSSGANVLTF	TGTGCCAGCAGACGACAGGGGAGCTCTGGGGCCAACGTCCTGACTTTC
TRBV27	TRBJ1-2	NA	NA	CASSFPPGSGYTF	TGTGCCAGCAGTTTCCCACCAGGGAGTGGCTACACCTTC
TRBV12-3/TRBV12-4	TRBJ1-5	NA	NA	CASSFGGVQPQHF	TGTGCCAGCAGTTTTGGGGGAGTTCAGCCCCAGCATTTT
TRBV18	TRBJ1-1	NA	NA	CASSPVETEAFF	TGTGCCAGCTCACCGGTCGAGACTGAAGCTTTCTTT
TRBV27	TRBJ1-2	NA	once	CASSSLGQGLGYTF	TGTGCCAGCAGTTCCCTAGGGCAGGGGCTGGGCTACACCTTC
TRBV7-9	TRBJ2-3	TRBD2	NA	CASSLLAGSTDTQYF	TGTGCCAGCAGCTTACTAGCGGGAAGCACAGATACGCAGTATTTT
TRBV20-1	TRBJ2-1	NA	NA	CSAQKSGRVYNEQFF	TGCAGTGCTCAAAAAAGCGGGCGAGTCTACAATGAGCAGTTCTTC
TRBV28	TRBJ2-7	NA	NA	CASSPGGASSYEQYF	TGTGCCAGCAGTCCGGGTGGCGCCAGCTCCTACGAGCAGTACTTC
TRBV29-1	TRBJ2-7	NA	many	CSVEDPSYEQYF	TGCAGCGTTGAAGACCCCTCCTACGAGCAGTACTTC
TRBV29-1	TRBJ1-2	NA	NA	CSVTGSGYTF	TGCAGCGTTACAGGGAGCGGCTACACCTTC
TRBV28	TRBJ2-7	TRBD1	NA	CASSPTGIAYEQYF	TGTGCCAGCAGTCCGACAGGGATAGCCTACGAGCAGTACTTC
TRBV5-1	TRBJ1-5	NA	NA	CASRADGTPNQPQHF	TGCGCCAGCAGGGCTGACGGGACACCCAATCAGCCCCAGCATTTT
TRBV6-5	TRBJ2-3	NA	few	CASSLRDEGDTQYF	TGTGCCAGCAGCCTCCGGGACGAAGGAGATACGCAGTATTTT
TRBV5-1	TRBJ2-3	NA	NA	CASSRGDSRPTDTQYF	TGCGCCAGCAGCCGTGGGGACTCCCGCCCCACAGATACGCAGTATTTT
TRBV29-1	TRBJ1-1	NA	few	CSVDVTGGTEAFF	TGCAGCGTTGACGTGACTGGGGGAACTGAAGCTTTCTTT
TRBV7-6	TRBJ1-5	NA	few	CASSPEGGGQPQHF	TGTGCCAGCAGCCCAGAGGGGGGAGGTCAGCCCCAGCATTTT
TRBV6-2/TRBV6-3	TRBJ2-1	NA	NA	CASRSLRWGDEQFF	TGTGCCAGCAGGAGCCTCAGGTGGGGGGATGAGCAGTTCTTC
TRBV27	TRBJ1-2	NA	NA	CASREGQPGAQGYGYTF	TGTGCCAGCCGGGAGGGGCAGCCAGGGGCGCAGGGCTATGGCTACACCTTC
TRBV3-1	TRBJ2-4	NA	NA	CASSQGGGGNIQYF	TGTGCCAGCAGCCAAGGGGGTGGGGGGAACATTCAGTACTTC
TRBV6-5	TRBJ2-3	TRBD2	NA	CASSYSSGIPSTDTQYF	TGTGCCAGCAGTTACTCGAGCGGGATCCCCTCCACAGATACGCAGTATTTT
TRBV3-1	TRBJ2-7	TRBD2	NA	CASSPGLAGYEQYF	TGTGCCAGCAGCCCGGGACTAGCGGGTTACGAGCAGTACTTC
TRBV9	TRBJ2-3	TRBD2	NA	CASSGAGGTDTQYF	TGTGCCAGCAGCGGCGCGGGAGGCACAGATACGCAGTATTTT